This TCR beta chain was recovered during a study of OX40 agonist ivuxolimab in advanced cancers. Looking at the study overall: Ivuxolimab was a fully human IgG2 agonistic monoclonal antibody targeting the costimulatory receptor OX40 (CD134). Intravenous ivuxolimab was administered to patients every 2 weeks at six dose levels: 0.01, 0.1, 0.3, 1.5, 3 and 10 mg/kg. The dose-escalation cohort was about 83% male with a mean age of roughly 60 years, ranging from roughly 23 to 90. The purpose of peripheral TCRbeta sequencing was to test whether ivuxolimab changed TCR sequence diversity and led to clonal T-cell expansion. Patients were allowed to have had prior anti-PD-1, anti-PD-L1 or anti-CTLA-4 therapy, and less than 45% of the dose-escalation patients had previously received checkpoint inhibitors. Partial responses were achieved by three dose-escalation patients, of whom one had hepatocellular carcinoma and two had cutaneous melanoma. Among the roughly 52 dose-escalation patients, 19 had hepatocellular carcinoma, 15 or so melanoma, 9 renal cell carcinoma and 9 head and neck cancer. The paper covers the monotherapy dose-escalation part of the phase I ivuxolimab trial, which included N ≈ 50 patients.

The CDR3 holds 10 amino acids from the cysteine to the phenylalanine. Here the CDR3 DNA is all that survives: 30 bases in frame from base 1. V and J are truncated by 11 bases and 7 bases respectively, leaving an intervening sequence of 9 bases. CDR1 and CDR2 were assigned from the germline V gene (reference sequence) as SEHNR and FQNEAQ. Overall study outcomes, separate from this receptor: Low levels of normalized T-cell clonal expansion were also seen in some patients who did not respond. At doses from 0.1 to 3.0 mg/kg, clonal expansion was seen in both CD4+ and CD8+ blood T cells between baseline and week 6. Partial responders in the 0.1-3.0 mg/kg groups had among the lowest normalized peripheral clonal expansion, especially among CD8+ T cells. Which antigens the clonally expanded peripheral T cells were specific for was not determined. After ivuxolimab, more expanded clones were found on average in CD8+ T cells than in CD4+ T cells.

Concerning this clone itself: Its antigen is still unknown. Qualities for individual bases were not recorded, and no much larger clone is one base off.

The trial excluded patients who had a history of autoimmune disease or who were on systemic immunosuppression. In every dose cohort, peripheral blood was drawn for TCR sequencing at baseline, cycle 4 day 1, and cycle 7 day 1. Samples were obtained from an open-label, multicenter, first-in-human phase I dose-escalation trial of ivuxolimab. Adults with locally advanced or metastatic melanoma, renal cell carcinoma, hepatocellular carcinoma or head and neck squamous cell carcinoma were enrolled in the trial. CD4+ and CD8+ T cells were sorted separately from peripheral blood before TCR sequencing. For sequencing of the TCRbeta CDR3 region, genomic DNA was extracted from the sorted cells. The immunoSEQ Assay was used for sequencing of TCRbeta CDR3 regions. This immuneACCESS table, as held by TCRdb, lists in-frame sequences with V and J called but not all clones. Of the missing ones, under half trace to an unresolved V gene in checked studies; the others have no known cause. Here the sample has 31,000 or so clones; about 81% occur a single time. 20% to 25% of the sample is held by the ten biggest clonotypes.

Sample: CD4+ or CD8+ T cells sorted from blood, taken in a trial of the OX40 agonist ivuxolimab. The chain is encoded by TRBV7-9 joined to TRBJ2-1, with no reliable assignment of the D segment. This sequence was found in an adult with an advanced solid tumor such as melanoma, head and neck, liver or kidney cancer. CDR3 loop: CAARANEQFF. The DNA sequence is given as TGTGCCGCGCGAGCGAATGAGCAGTTCTTC.